The 6 T cell receptor beta chains in this list originate from one sample, sequenced in a study of blood T cell repertoires in COVID-19. Repertoires were generated with immunoSEQ multiplex PCR, while TCRdb's copy carries only in-frame clones and drops some. The table lists around 260,000 clones, roughly nine tenths of them singletons. The sequenced sample consisted of peripheral blood. The receptor set was obtained from a man between 18 and 35 years old with active or convalescent COVID-19.

The J gene is TRBJ2-1, the V gene TRBV4-3; 15 nucleotides align to TRBD2. The V segment lost 1 base and the J segment 3 bases; nucleotides outside the gene matches: 10. Per the germline V gene, CDR1 is LGHNA and CDR2 is YSLEER. The length of the CDR3 is 20 residues. CDR3 sequence: CASSQAAPGLAGGFYNEQFF. The CDR3 coding sequence is TGCGCCAGCAGCCAAGCCGCGCCGGGACTAGCGGGAGGTTTCTACAATGAGCAGTTCTTC.

The rearrangement uses TRBV5-1 and TRBJ2-3, with D hard to call. This CDR3 comprises 12 residues. Trimming stripped 0 bases from V and 4 bases from J, with 3 bases between. Germline values: CDR1 SGHRS, CDR2 YFSETQ. CDR3 nucleotides: TGCGCCAGCAGCTTGGCCGCAGATACGCAGTATTTT. It translates to CASSLAADTQYF. Combining the CDR3 with reference TRBV5-1 and TRBJ2-3 gives the whole variable domain KAGVTQTPRYLIKTRGQQVTLSCSPISGHRSVSWYQQTPGQGLQFLFEYFSETQRNKGNFPGRFSGRQFSNSRSEMNVSTLELGDSALYLCASSLAADTQYFGPGTRLTVL.

This clone was found once. The chain couples TRBV6-5 to TRBJ1-1; 7 nucleotides align to TRBD1. The CDR3 loop spans 15 amino acids. Germline V gives CDR1 MNHEY, CDR2 SVGAGI. The V gene end was trimmed by 6 bases and the J gene end by 4 bases; junction bases not matched to a gene: 11. CDR3 nucleotide sequence: TGTGCCAGCAGCCCCACCCCCGCAGGGGGCACTGAAGCTTTCTTT. This translates into CASSPTPAGGTEAFF.

The chain has TRBV12-3 or TRBV12-4 and TRBJ1-1, with 9 nucleotides matching TRBD1. V trimming: 1 base; J trimming: 14 bases; junction bases outside the gene matches: 8. There are 13 residues in the CDR3. This CDR3 is CASSLEAGTGQFF. In DNA, the CDR3 is TGTGCCAGCAGTTTAGAGGCCGGGACAGGGCAATTCTTT.

The chain carries TRBV3-1 (or the pseudogene TRBV3-2) and TRBJ1-5; 8 bases line up with TRBD1. Germline V gene sequence: CDR1 LGHDT, CDR2 YNNKEL (reference sequence). V lost 6 bases to trimming and J lost 9 bases; unmatched junction nucleotides: 10. The CDR3 totals 14 residues. CDR3 region: CASSSGTGERPQHF. CDR3 coding DNA: TGTGCCAGCAGTTCAGGGACAGGAGAGCGGCCCCAGCATTTT.

The sample holds one count of this clone. The rearrangement links TRBV9 to TRBJ2-7, with 14 bases aligning to TRBD2. The junction had 13 bases not matched to a gene; V was cut back by 2 bases and J by 3 bases. CDR3 size: 19 residues. Germline V gene lookup returns CDR1 SGDLS and CDR2 YYNGEE. Written as DNA, the CDR3 is TGTGCCAGCAGCGTCCGACTAGCGGGAGGGCCAGAGCTCTACTACGAGCAGTACTTC. This codes for CASSVRLAGGPELYYEQYF.